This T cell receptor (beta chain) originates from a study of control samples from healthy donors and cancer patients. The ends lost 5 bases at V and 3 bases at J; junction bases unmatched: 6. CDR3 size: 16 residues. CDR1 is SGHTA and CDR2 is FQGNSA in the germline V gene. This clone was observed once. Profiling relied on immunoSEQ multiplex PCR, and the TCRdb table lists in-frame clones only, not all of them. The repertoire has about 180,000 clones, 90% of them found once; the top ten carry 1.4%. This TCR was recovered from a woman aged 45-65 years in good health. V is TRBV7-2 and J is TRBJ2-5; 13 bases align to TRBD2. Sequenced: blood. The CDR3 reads CASSQGGTSGEETQYF. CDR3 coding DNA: TGTGCCAGCAGCCAAGGGGGGACTAGCGGGGAAGAGACCCAGTACTTC.